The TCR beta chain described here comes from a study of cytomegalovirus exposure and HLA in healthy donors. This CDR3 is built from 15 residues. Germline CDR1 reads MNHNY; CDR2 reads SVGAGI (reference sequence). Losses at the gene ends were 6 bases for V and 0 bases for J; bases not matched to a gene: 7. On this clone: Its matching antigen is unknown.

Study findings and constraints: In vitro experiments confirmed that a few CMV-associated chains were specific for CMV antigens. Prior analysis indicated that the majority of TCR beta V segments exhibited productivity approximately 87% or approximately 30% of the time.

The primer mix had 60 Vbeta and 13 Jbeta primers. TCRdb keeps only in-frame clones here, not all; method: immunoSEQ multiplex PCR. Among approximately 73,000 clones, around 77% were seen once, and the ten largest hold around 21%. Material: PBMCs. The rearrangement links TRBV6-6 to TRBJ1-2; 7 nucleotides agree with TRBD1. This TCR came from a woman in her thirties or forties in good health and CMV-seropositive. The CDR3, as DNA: TGTGCCAGCAGGGTACAGGGGCAAACTAACTATGGCTACACCTTC. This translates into CASRVQGQTNYGYTF.